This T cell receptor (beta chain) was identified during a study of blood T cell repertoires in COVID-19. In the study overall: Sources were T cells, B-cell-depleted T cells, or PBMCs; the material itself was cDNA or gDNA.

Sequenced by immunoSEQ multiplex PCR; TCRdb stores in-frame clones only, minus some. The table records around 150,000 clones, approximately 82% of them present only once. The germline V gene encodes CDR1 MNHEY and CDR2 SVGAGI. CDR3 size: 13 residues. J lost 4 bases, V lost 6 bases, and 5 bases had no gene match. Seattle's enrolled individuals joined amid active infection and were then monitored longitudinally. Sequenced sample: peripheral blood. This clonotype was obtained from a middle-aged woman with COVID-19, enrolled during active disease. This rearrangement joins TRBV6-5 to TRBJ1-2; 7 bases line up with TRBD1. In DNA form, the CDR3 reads TGTGCCAGCAGAACAGGACAGGCCTATGGCTACACCTTC. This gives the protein CASRTGQAYGYTF.